This T cell receptor beta chain was retrieved from a study of OX40 agonist ivuxolimab in advanced cancers. The overall study: Among those enrolled, mean age was about 62 years (range about 23 to 85) and approximately 83% were male.

Details on this clone: What it binds is not known.

Study-wide findings and caveats: On average, a greater number of expanded clones characterised CD8+ T cells relative to CD4+.

Some clones are missing from TCRdb's copy, which holds only in-frame ones; the method was immunoSEQ multiplex PCR. Altogether 30,000 to 35,000 clones are present, approximately 89% being singletons, with the ten largest covering 36%. This CDR3 contains 15 residues. Germline CDR1 and CDR2: MNHEY and SMNVEV (reference sequence). The germline V and J ends were trimmed by 5 bases and 6 bases, with 19 bases remaining between them. The rearrangement uses TRBV27 and TRBJ1-1, with D perhaps TRBD1 (6 bases). This clonotype was obtained from an adult with an advanced solid tumor such as melanoma, head and neck, liver or kidney cancer. Sequenced material: CD4+ or CD8+ T cells sorted from blood, taken in a trial of the OX40 agonist ivuxolimab. This chain's CDR3 is CASSDLQGMAAEAFF. The CDR3 coding sequence is TGTGCCAGCAGTGACCTACAGGGAATGGCGGCTGAAGCTTTCTTT.